Shown below are 9 T cell receptor beta chains from a single sample sequenced in a study of technical replicates of blood from several donors. Data came from immunoSEQ multiplex PCR; TCRdb stores just in-frame clones and leaves some out. The top ten hold roughly 0.27% of the sample, which has about 83,000 clones, approximately 90% seen once. Sequencing was carried out using T cells isolated from PBMCs. Receptors originate from a human donor in good health.

The rearrangement links TRBV18 to TRBJ1-1; D gene uncertain. Per germline, CDR1 KGHSH and CDR2 LQKENI. The V end lost 3 bases, the J end lost 4 bases, and 21 bases lay between the germline ends. This CDR3 comprises 17 residues. The CDR3 DNA sequence: TGTGCCAGCTCACCCAGAGGGCCGGAGCCCGTGGGCACTGAAGCTTTCTTT. Amino acids: CASSPRGPEPVGTEAFF.

The rearrangement uses TRBV6-1 and TRBJ1-2, with a possible D match to TRBD1 (5 bases). The CDR3 runs 17 residues. Per the germline V gene, CDR1 is MNHNS and CDR2 is SASEGT. Trimming left V 0 bases short and J 4 bases short, with 18 bases between. The CDR3 DNA reads TGTGCCAGCAGTGAAGCGCTTCGGCAGGGCCCCCGCTATGGCTACACCTTC. It is translated as CASSEALRQGPRYGYTF.

The rearrangement joins TRBV4-2 to TRBJ1-2, with TRBD1 identical over 8 bases. Germline CDR1 is LGHNA and CDR2 is YNFKEQ. CDR3 size: 14 residues. Trimming removed 1 base from V and 4 bases from J; junction bases left unmatched: 2. The CDR3 loop is CASSQGTGTYGYTF. CDR3 in DNA: TGTGCCAGCAGCCAAGGGACAGGGACCTATGGCTACACCTTC.

As regards this clone: This sample also contains other DNA sequences that code for the same CDR3. V gene TRBV28 combines with J gene TRBJ2-7; D gene ambiguous. Germline CDR1 and CDR2: MDHEN and SYDVKM. The V gene lost 3 bases and the J gene lost 3 bases, with 6 bases spanning the gap. The CDR3 covers 12 residues. The CDR3 sequence is CASSFQNYEQYF. CDR3 DNA sequence: TGTGCCAGCAGTTTTCAGAACTACGAGCAGTACTTC.

The chain has TRBV6-1 and TRBJ2-7, with D perhaps TRBD2 (6 bases). The CDR3 sequence is 15 residues long. Trimming took 7 bases from V and 3 from J, leaving 19 bases between them. Germline V gene data show CDR1 as MNHNS and CDR2 as SASEGT. This CDR3 reads CASIGGVRDFYEQYF. CDR3 nucleotides: TGTGCCAGCATCGGAGGGGTTCGGGATTTCTACGAGCAGTACTTC.

The J gene is TRBJ1-1, the V gene TRBV19; 8 nucleotides line up with TRBD1. The V segment lost 4 bases and the J segment 0 bases; nucleotides outside the gene matches: 10. This CDR3 region has 17 residues. Germline V gives CDR1 LNHDA, CDR2 SQIVND (reference sequence). For the CDR3, the DNA is TGTGCCAGTAGTACCGGACAGGGATATATGGTGAACACTGAAGCTTTCTTT. Its translation: CASSTGQGYMVNTEAFF.

The chain has TRBV11-2 and TRBJ2-7; possible D gene TRBD1, 5 bases. This CDR3 is 14 amino acids long. Per germline, CDR1 SGHAT and CDR2 FQNNGV. Trimming cost V 0 bases and J 2 bases, with 8 bases left between them. The DNA of the CDR3 is TGTGCCAGCAGCTTAGATCCAGGGACCTACGAGCAGTACTTC. This translates into CASSLDPGTYEQYF.

V usage is TRBV28 and J usage is TRBJ1-2; 8 bases fit TRBD1. From germline, CDR1 is MDHEN and CDR2 SYDVKM. V was pared by 4 bases and J by 4 bases, with 8 bases of the junction left unmatched. This CDR3 contains 15 residues. In DNA form, the CDR3 reads TGTGCCAGCAGTTCCGAAGCCGGGACAGGCTATGGCTACACCTTC. It yields the protein CASSSEAGTGYGYTF.

The rearrangement joins TRBV9 to TRBJ1-1, with TRBD1 matching over 7 bases. The CDR3 extends over 14 amino acids. Trimming took 0 bases from V and 11 from J; bases not matched to a gene: 10. Germline V lookup: CDR1 SGDLS, CDR2 YYNGEE. The CDR3 here is CASSVGQGIGEAFF. In DNA, the CDR3 is TGTGCCAGCAGCGTAGGACAGGGCATCGGCGAGGCTTTCTTT.